This TCR beta chain was identified during a study of blood T cell repertoires in COVID-19. In the source study's methods: Amplifying reference gene primers gave estimates of nucleated cell counts. Profiling relied on immunoSEQ multiplex PCR, and the TCRdb table lists in-frame clones only, not all of them. That table furnishes V, J and clone size, whereas the DNA furnished D and trimming. This repertoire shows around 370,000 clones, around 91% found once; its top ten account for approximately 7%. The sequenced sample consisted of peripheral blood. This sequence originates from a man between 18 and 35 years old with active or convalescent COVID-19.

Here the CDR3 reads CASSTGGGKNTEAFF. CDR3 DNA: TGCGCCAGCAGCACGGGTGGAGGAAAGAACACTGAAGCTTTCTTT. The chain combines TRBV5-1 with TRBJ1-1, with D hard to call. V lost 4 bases and J lost 1, with 14 bases in between. CDR1 SGHRS and CDR2 YFSETQ come from the germline V gene. The CDR3 extends over 15 amino acids.